Listed below are T cell receptor beta chains from one sample, sequenced in a study of blood T cell repertoires in COVID-19. Clones were sequenced by immunoSEQ multiplex PCR, and TCRdb holds only the in-frame ones, with some missing. The sample consists of fewer than 130,000 clones, more than 75% of them appearing once. Source material: peripheral blood. The receptors derive from a human donor in a cohort sampled during active COVID-19. Each CDR3 is given with its conserved first and last residue. D genes are given only for firm matches. Clone sizes are given selectively: once, few, many, or a class where the clone is expanded.

TRBV27	TRBD2	17	.	TRBJ2-5	CASSLSWPGGIQETQYF	TGTGCCAGCAGTTTAAGTTGGCCGGGGGGGATTCAAGAGACCCAGTACTTC
TRBV4-3	.	15	few	TRBJ2-5	CASSQVGGYQETQYF	TGCGCCAGCAGCCAAGTTGGCGGATACCAAGAGACCCAGTACTTC
TRBV4-2	.	14	.	TRBJ2-5	CASSQGNPGETQYF	TGTGCCAGCAGCCAAGGGAACCCCGGGGAGACCCAGTACTTC
TRBV6-5	.	14	.	TRBJ2-5	CASTYGGGRETQYF	TGTGCCAGCACCTACGGGGGTGGTCGAGAGACCCAGTACTTC
TRBV12-3/TRBV12-4	.	13	.	TRBJ1-1	CASSTYRAAQAFF	TGTGCCAGCAGTACTTACAGGGCCGCGCAAGCTTTCTTT
TRBV3-1/TRBV3-2	.	14	.	TRBJ1-1	CASSQLGRGTEAFF	TGTGCCAGCAGCCAATTGGGGAGAGGAACTGAAGCTTTCTTT
TRBV2	TRBD1	14	.	TRBJ1-5	CASQGQGRNQPQHF	TGTGCCAGCCAAGGACAGGGGAGAAATCAGCCCCAGCATTTT
TRBV3-1/TRBV3-2	TRBD2	16	.	TRBJ2-3	CASSPGGLAYSDTQYF	TGTGCCAGCAGCCCCGGGGGACTAGCTTACTCAGATACGCAGTATTTT
TRBV5-6	.	15	.	TRBJ1-3	CASSPDGDSGNTIYF	TGTGCCAGCAGCCCCGACGGGGATTCTGGAAACACCATATATTTT
TRBV19	TRBD1	14	once	TRBJ1-1	CASRTGTGRTEAFF	TGTGCCAGTAGAACCGGGACAGGGAGAACTGAAGCTTTCTTT
TRBV28	.	13	.	TRBJ2-1	CASRPGVYNEQFF	TGTGCCAGCAGACCAGGGGTGTACAATGAGCAGTTCTTC
TRBV5-1	.	14	.	TRBJ1-2	CASSLLDSDYGYTF	TGCGCCAGCAGCTTGCTCGACAGCGACTATGGCTACACCTTC
TRBV4-1	.	16	.	TRBJ1-3	CASSLMGGASGNTIYF	TGCGCCAGCAGCCTCATGGGGGGGGCCTCTGGAAACACCATATATTTT
TRBV3-1/TRBV3-2	TRBD2	16	once	TRBJ2-1	CASSQESTSGSNEQFF	TGTGCCAGCAGCCAAGAGTCTACTAGCGGGAGCAATGAGCAGTTCTTC
TRBV29-1	TRBD1	14	.	TRBJ1-1	CSVVTGGAYTEAFF	TGCAGCGTTGTTACAGGGGGCGCTTACACTGAAGCTTTCTTT
TRBV7-2	TRBD1	14	.	TRBJ1-2	CASSLGGQGGGYTF	TGTGCCAGCAGCTTAGGTGGACAGGGGGGTGGCTACACCTTC
TRBV5-5	TRBD1	16	few	TRBJ1-2	CASSLLGQGDLSGYTF	TGTGCCAGCAGCTTGCTCGGACAGGGGGACTTGAGTGGCTACACCTTC
TRBV19	TRBD1	13	.	TRBJ2-7	CASRGTGDYEQYF	TGTGCCAGTAGAGGGACAGGAGACTACGAGCAGTACTTC
TRBV2	TRBD1	15	.	TRBJ2-5	CASSTGTGGQETQYF	TGTGCCAGCAGTACCGGGACAGGGGGCCAAGAGACCCAGTACTTC
TRBV3-1/TRBV3-2	.	14	.	TRBJ1-2	CASSHVGAAYGYTF	TGTGCCAGCAGCCATGTAGGGGCGGCATATGGCTACACCTTC
TRBV7-2	.	15	.	TRBJ2-1	CASSAGSGLYNEQFF	TGTGCCAGCAGCGCCGGGAGCGGGCTTTACAATGAGCAGTTCTTC
TRBV9	TRBD2	18	.	TRBJ2-1	CASSGGTSGRFSYNEQFF	TGTGCCAGCAGCGGGGGGACTAGCGGGAGATTCTCCTACAATGAGCAGTTCTTC